The T cell receptor beta chain described here comes from a study of T-cell reconstitution after alpha-beta-depleted transplantation in children. Construction of the TCRbeta library involved unique molecular identifiers. TCRdb recomputed calls from the PCR reads with MiXCR, one row per CDR3 protein. Among 600,000 to 700,000 distinct CDR3 sequences listed, about an eighth were seen once. Concerning this clonotype: The antigen is undetermined.

Germline loops: CDR1 DFQATT, CDR2 SNEGSKA (reference sequence). This CDR3 has 14 residues. V dropped 3 bases and J dropped 4; count of bases not matched to a gene: 7. Whole-study results and caveats: Several hundred rapidly expanded clones from non-depleted graft cells reportedly supplied alpha-beta T cells about two months post-transplant. After one year, T-cell counts and TCRbeta diversity mostly came from new T cells. There were some patients whose high TCRbeta diversity at day 60 came from surviving recipient T cells and thymic progenitors.

The sequence came from a girl aged 2-10 years with congenital amegakaryocytic thrombocytopenia, due to receive a stem cell transplant. The rearrangement uses TRBV20-1 and TRBJ2-7, with 9 positions matching TRBD2. This sample comprised PBMCs, obtained before TCRalphabeta/CD19-depleted stem cell transplant. This chain's CDR3 is CSARGLAGWYEQYF. For the CDR3, the DNA is TGCAGTGCTAGGGGCCTAGCGGGATGGTACGAGCAGTACTTC.